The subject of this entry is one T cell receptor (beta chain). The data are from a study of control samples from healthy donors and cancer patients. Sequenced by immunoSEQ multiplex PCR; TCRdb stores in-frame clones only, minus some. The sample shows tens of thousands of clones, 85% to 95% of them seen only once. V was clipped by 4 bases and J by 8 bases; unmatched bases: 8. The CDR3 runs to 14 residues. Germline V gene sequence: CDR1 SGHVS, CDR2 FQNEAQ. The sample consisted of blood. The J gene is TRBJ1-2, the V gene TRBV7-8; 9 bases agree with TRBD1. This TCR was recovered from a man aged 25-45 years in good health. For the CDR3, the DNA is TGTGCCAGCAGCTCAACAGGGGGCGTCGAAGGCTACACCTTC. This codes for CASSSTGGVEGYTF.